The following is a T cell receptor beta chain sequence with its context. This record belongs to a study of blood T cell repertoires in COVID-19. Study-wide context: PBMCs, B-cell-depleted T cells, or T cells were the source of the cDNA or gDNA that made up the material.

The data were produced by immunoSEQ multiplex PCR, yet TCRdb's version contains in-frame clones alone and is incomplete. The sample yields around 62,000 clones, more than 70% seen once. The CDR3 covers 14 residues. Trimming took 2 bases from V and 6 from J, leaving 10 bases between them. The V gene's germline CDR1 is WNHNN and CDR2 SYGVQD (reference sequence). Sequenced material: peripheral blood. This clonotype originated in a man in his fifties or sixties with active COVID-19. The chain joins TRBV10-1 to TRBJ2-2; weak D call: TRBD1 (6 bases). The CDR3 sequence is CASSEGTSAGELFF. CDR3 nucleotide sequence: TGCGCCAGCAGTGAGGGGACATCCGCCGGGGAGCTGTTTTTT.